These 27 T cell receptor beta chains came from one sample sequenced in a study of shared clonotypes between healthy human individuals. Sequencing was performed with immunoSEQ multiplex PCR; in TCRdb, only in-frame clones are kept and a portion is missing. The sample carries some 2.1 million clones, roughly 95% recorded once. Sample: naive CD4+ T cells sorted from blood. Noted subset: CD45RA+ positively selected. These receptors came from a young man in good health.

This sequence joins TRBV2 and TRBJ1-5; no firm D call. Germline V gives CDR1 SNHLY, CDR2 FYNNEI. V was clipped by 6 bases and J by 7 bases, with 10 bases between them. The CDR3 sequence is 12 residues long. CDR3 DNA: TGTGCCAGCAGCCAAACCCGCCAGCCCCAGCATTTT. Translating it yields CASSQTRQPQHF.

A word on this clone: The same CDR3 arises from other DNA sequences in this sample as well. V usage is TRBV7-9 and J usage is TRBJ2-1; TRBD2 agrees at 12 bases. With V trimmed by 5 bases and J by 4 bases, 3 bases remained unmatched. CDR3 size: 15 residues. Looked up from germline, CDR1 is SEHNR and CDR2 is FQNEAQ (reference sequence). The CDR3 coding sequence is TGTGCCAGCAGCCTAGGACTAGCGGGGTACAATGAGCAGTTCTTC. Its translation is CASSLGLAGYNEQFF.

V is TRBV4-1 and J is TRBJ1-2, with D tentatively TRBD1 (6 bases). The CDR3 has 14 amino acids. In germline, CDR1 is MGHRA, CDR2 YSYEKL. V shed 5 bases and J shed 4 bases, with 14 bases lying between them. The chain's CDR3 is CASSEGGSGYGYTF. CDR3 in DNA: TGCGCCAGCAGCGAAGGGGGGAGCGGCTATGGCTACACCTTC.

The V and J genes are TRBV7-2 and TRBJ2-7; no definite D call. Trimming stripped 1 base from V and 5 bases from J, with 12 bases between. CDR1 and CDR2 (germline): SGHTA, FQGNSA. There are 14 residues in the CDR3. The CDR3 loop reads CASSLVGKPNEQYF. As DNA, the CDR3 is TGTGCCAGCAGCTTAGTGGGTAAACCGAACGAGCAGTACTTC.

The genes are TRBV5-1 and TRBJ2-5; no reliable D call. The CDR3 spans 14 residues. Germline V gene lookup returns CDR1 SGHRS and CDR2 YFSETQ. V shed 4 bases and J shed 1 base, with 11 bases lying between them. In DNA, the CDR3 is TGCGCCAGCAGCCCCCTCGGCCCCCAAGAGACCCAGTACTTC. Amino acid sequence: CASSPLGPQETQYF.

V is TRBV15 and J is TRBJ2-1, with TRBD1 matching 8 bases. The CDR3 runs to 16 residues. V was pared by 1 base and J by 5 bases, with 7 bases of the junction left unmatched. CDR1 and CDR2 (germline): LNHNV, YYDKDF (reference sequence). In DNA, the CDR3 is TGTGCCACCAGCAGAGCTCTAGGACAGGGAGACAATGAGCAGTTCTTC. It specifies CATSRALGQGDNEQFF. Looking up the rest from reference TRBV15 and TRBJ2-1 gives the full variable domain: DAMVIQNPRYQVTQFGKPVTLSCSQTLNHNVMYWYQQKSSQAPKLLFHYYDKDFNNEADTPDNFQSRRPNTSFCFLDIRSPGLGDTAMYLCATSRALGQGDNEQFFGPGTRLTVL.

The rearrangement joins TRBV7-3 to TRBJ2-2, with no clear D. The CDR3 consists of 17 residues. The V gene's germline CDR1 is SGHTA and CDR2 FQGTGA. The V and J ends lost 6 bases and 0 bases respectively, with 17 bases between them. CDR3 residues: CASSPTVTSANTGELFF. The DNA of the CDR3 is TGTGCCAGCAGTCCTACAGTTACCTCCGCGAACACCGGGGAGCTGTTTTTT.

The gene calls are TRBV19 and TRBJ1-5, with 9 bases matching TRBD1. The CDR3 spans 15 residues. Germline V CDR1 and CDR2: LNHDA, SQIVND (reference sequence). J was trimmed by 1 base and V by 9 bases; bases with no gene match: 7. The CDR3 bases are TGTGCCAGCCAACTAGGGACAGGGAGCAATCAGCCCCAGCATTTT. It yields the protein CASQLGTGSNQPQHF.

Written as DNA, the CDR3 is TGTGCCAGCAGTGAAGCACCGGGAACGGCGAACACCGGGGAGCTGTTTTTT. Translating it yields CASSEAPGTANTGELFF. V is TRBV2 and J is TRBJ2-2, with D possibly matching TRBD2 (5 bases). This CDR3 has 17 residues. The V and J ends lost 0 bases and 0 bases respectively, with 11 bases between them. Germline values: CDR1 SNHLY, CDR2 FYNNEI. The whole variable domain, remainder taken from reference TRBV2 and TRBJ2-2, is EPEVTQTPSHQVTQMGQEVILRCVPISNHLYFYWYRQILGQKVEFLVSFYNNEISEKSEIFDDQFSVERPDGSNFTLKIRSTKLEDSAMYFCASSEAPGTANTGELFFGEGSRLTVL.

The chain uses TRBV30 and TRBJ1-4; 8 bases align to TRBD1. Germline V gives CDR1 GTSNPN, CDR2 SVGIG (reference sequence). The CDR3 loop spans 12 amino acids. V was clipped by 8 bases and J by 8 bases; unmatched bases: 7. CDR3 region: CALGDRREKLFF. The CDR3 DNA sequence: TGTGCCCTGGGGGACAGGAGAGAAAAACTGTTTTTT. Drawing the rest from reference TRBV30 and TRBJ1-4, the complete variable domain is SQTIHQWPATLVQPVGSPLSLECTVEGTSNPNLYWYRQAAGRGLQLLFYSVGIGQISSEVPQNLSASRPQDRQFILSSKKLLLSDSGFYLCALGDRREKLFFGSGTQLSVL.

The rearrangement links TRBV6-5 to TRBJ2-7, with 10 bases identical to TRBD2. V lost 5 bases, J lost 5 bases, and 9 bases stayed unmatched. The CDR3 loop spans 15 amino acids. Germline CDR1 and CDR2: MNHEY and SVGAGI. CDR3 nucleotides: TGTGCCAGCAGTGTACGTCTAGCGGGGGTAAACGAGCAGTACTTC. This encodes CASSVRLAGVNEQYF.

This chain connects TRBV6-1 to TRBJ1-2, with D tentatively TRBD1 (6 bases). The germline CDR1 and CDR2 sequences are MNHNS and SASEGT. V shed 8 bases and J shed 3 bases, with 13 bases lying between them. This CDR3 region has 13 residues. The CDR3 sequence is CASLPGAYYGYTF. CDR3 coding DNA: TGTGCCAGCTTGCCGGGGGCCTACTATGGCTACACCTTC.

The V gene is TRBV6-5, the J gene TRBJ1-5; D possibly corresponds to TRBD1 (5 bases). CDR3 length equals 13 residues. From germline, CDR1 is MNHEY and CDR2 SVGAGI. Trimming took 4 bases from V and 4 from J, leaving 8 bases between them. CDR3 in DNA: TGTGCCAGCAGTTTCGGGGGGAATCAGCCCCAGCATTTT. It yields the protein CASSFGGNQPQHF.

The V call is TRBV2, the J call TRBJ1-5, with 10 bases fitting TRBD1. V shed 6 bases, J shed 6 bases, and the junction held 5 bases outside the gene matches. CDR1 is SNHLY, CDR2 FYNNEI, per germline. The CDR3 loop spans 14 amino acids. In nucleotides, the CDR3 is TGTGCCAGCAGGGGGACAGGGGTGACTCAGCCCCAGCATTTT. Its protein is CASRGTGVTQPQHF. The full variable domain, in which reference TRBV2 and TRBJ1-5 provide the parts outside the CDR3, is EPEVTQTPSHQVTQMGQEVILRCVPISNHLYFYWYRQILGQKVEFLVSFYNNEISEKSEIFDDQFSVERPDGSNFTLKIRSTKLEDSAMYFCASRGTGVTQPQHFGDGTRLSIL.

This clone has only one observation. The chain combines TRBV28 with TRBJ2-1; no clear D gene. V lost 6 bases to trimming and J lost 7 bases, with 10 bases between them. CDR1 and CDR2 from the germline V gene are MDHEN and SYDVKM. The CDR3 has 12 amino acids. This CDR3 reads CASRGLGNEQFF. The CDR3 nucleotides read TGTGCCAGCAGGGGCCTCGGGAATGAGCAGTTCTTC.

The chain employs TRBV7-2 and TRBJ2-7, with 8 positions matching TRBD2. This CDR3 has 15 amino acids. From germline, CDR1 is SGHTA and CDR2 FQGNSA. V lost 4 bases and J lost 6; bases outside the gene matches: 11. CDR3 region: CASSSPSGPPREQYF. The CDR3 nucleotides are TGTGCCAGCAGCTCCCCTAGCGGGCCCCCCCGCGAGCAGTACTTC.

The chain has TRBV6-5 and TRBJ2-7; possibly TRBD1 or TRBD2 for D (5 bases each). V lost 3 bases and J 7 bases, leaving 16 bases between the germline ends. Germline lookup yields CDR1 MNHEY and CDR2 SVGAGI. This CDR3 spans 14 amino acids. CDR3 sequence (DNA): TGTGCCAGCAGTTATGAGGGGACCGGTGGTGAGCAGTACTTC. Protein sequence: CASSYEGTGGEQYF.

The chain recombines TRBV9 with TRBJ2-5; perhaps TRBD1 as D (6 bases). The V end was cut by 4 bases, the J end by 1 base, with 14 bases between. Per the germline V gene, CDR1 is SGDLS and CDR2 is YYNGEE. The CDR3 spans 15 residues. The CDR3 nucleotides are TGTGCCAGCAGCAGGACCGTAGGGGGCCAAGAGACCCAGTACTTC. It specifies CASSRTVGGQETQYF.

This chain uses TRBV7-9 with TRBJ2-5; D is perhaps TRBD1 (5 bases). The CDR3 sequence is 17 residues long. The germline V gene has CDR1 SEHNR and CDR2 FQNEAQ (reference sequence). Trimming stripped 1 base from V and 0 bases from J, with 15 bases between. The CDR3 region is CASSLDPPRRDQETQYF. The CDR3, as DNA: TGTGCCAGCAGCTTAGATCCCCCTCGCAGGGACCAAGAGACCCAGTACTTC.

This chain links TRBV18 with TRBJ2-7; 10 positions match TRBD2. Germline lookup yields CDR1 KGHSH and CDR2 LQKENI. After removal of 3 bases from V and 5 bases from J, the junction contained 7 bases not matched to a gene. This CDR3 is built from 15 residues. CDR3 nucleotides: TGTGCCAGCTCACCTCTAGCGGGAGCTAAAAACGAGCAGTACTTC. Translated: CASSPLAGAKNEQYF.

Worth noting for this clone: Within the sample, other DNA sequences also encode this same CDR3. This chain connects TRBV30 to TRBJ2-7; D not certain. With 2 bases removed from V and 0 bases from J, the gap between germline ends came to 5 bases. Germline V gene sequence: CDR1 GTSNPN, CDR2 SVGIG (reference sequence). The CDR3 is 12 residues long. This CDR3 is CAWSTVSYEQYF. The CDR3 coding sequence is TGTGCCTGGAGTACAGTCTCCTACGAGCAGTACTTC.

The rearrangement uses TRBV6-1 and TRBJ2-5; TRBD2 aligns across 7 bases. Trimming removed 7 bases from V and 4 bases from J; junction bases left unmatched: 9. Germline V gives CDR1 MNHNS, CDR2 SASEGT. The CDR3 is 14 residues long. In DNA, the CDR3 is TGTGCCAGCATCGGGGGGAGGGCTATAGAGACCCAGTACTTC. It is translated as CASIGGRAIETQYF.

The chain couples TRBV2 to TRBJ2-6; TRBD1 matches at 9 bases. Germline V gene sequence: CDR1 SNHLY, CDR2 FYNNEI. The CDR3 is 18 residues long. The junction had 9 bases not matched to a gene; V was cut back by 2 bases and J by 4 bases. CDR3 sequence: CASSERQQGALGANVLTF. The CDR3 coding sequence is TGTGCCAGCAGTGAAAGACAACAGGGGGCGCTAGGGGCCAACGTCCTGACTTTC.

The rearrangement links TRBV6-5 to TRBJ2-2; D is possibly TRBD1 (5 bases). Germline CDR1 is MNHEY and CDR2 is SVGAGI. The CDR3 consists of 13 residues. Between the trimmed V and J ends, which lost 7 bases and 6 bases, there was a span of 12 bases. The CDR3 reads CASNQGIPGELFF. The CDR3 coding sequence is TGTGCCAGCAACCAGGGAATCCCCGGGGAGCTGTTTTTT.

The rearrangement joins TRBV5-1 to TRBJ2-7; TRBD1 matches at 8 bases. Germline-derived CDR1 and CDR2 are SGHRS and YFSETQ. With V trimmed by 5 bases and J by 7 bases, 14 bases remained unmatched. CDR3 length: 15 residues. The CDR3 loop is CASSRGQGLPGEQYF. Written as DNA, the CDR3 is TGCGCCAGCAGTCGAGGACAGGGCCTACCGGGGGAGCAGTACTTC.

This chain joins TRBV5-8 and TRBJ2-1; D is unclear. Looked up from germline, CDR1 is SGHTS and CDR2 is YDEGEE. The CDR3 runs 15 residues. V dropped 5 bases and J dropped 0 bases, with 12 bases sitting between them. The CDR3 spells CASRYDIRSYNEQFF. The CDR3 nucleotides are TGTGCCAGCAGATACGACATCCGCTCCTACAATGAGCAGTTCTTC.

The chain couples TRBV28 to TRBJ1-2, with unresolved D. V was cut by 5 bases and J by 3 bases, with 10 bases left in between. From germline, CDR1 is MDHEN and CDR2 SYDVKM. The CDR3 is 13 residues long. The CDR3 loop reads CASSRDGDYGYTF. DNA of the CDR3: TGTGCCAGCAGTCGCGACGGGGACTATGGCTACACCTTC.